These 5 T cell receptor beta chains were sequenced from one sample in a study of blood T cell repertoires in COVID-19. The data were produced by immunoSEQ multiplex PCR, yet TCRdb's version contains in-frame clones alone and is incomplete. This table has some 260,000 clones, about 81% appearing once. Sequences were obtained from PBMCs or T cells enriched from blood (not recorded which). The receptors were sampled from a man between 25 and 39 years old with acute COVID-19.

The rearrangement joins TRBV5-8 to TRBJ2-4, with a tentative D call TRBD2 (5 bases). The length of the CDR3 is 15 residues. Trimming took 4 bases from V and 4 from J, leaving 15 bases between them. Per germline, CDR1 SGHTS and CDR2 YDEGEE. CDR3 sequence reads: CASSLGVAAKNIQYF. The CDR3 nucleotides read TGTGCCAGCAGCCTCGGGGTCGCAGCAAAAAACATTCAGTACTTC.

The chain combines TRBV13 with TRBJ2-3, with D unclear. The CDR3 runs 14 residues. Germline values: CDR1 PRHDT, CDR2 FYEKMQ (reference sequence). V lost 1 base to trimming and J lost 9 bases, with 14 bases between them. The CDR3 reads CASSLVRSRATQYF. The DNA for the CDR3 is TGTGCCAGCAGCTTAGTGCGATCCCGAGCCACGCAGTATTTT.

A remark on this clone: A junction end diverges from the germline sequence, so it may reflect a read error. The chain uses TRBV5-1 and TRBJ2-2; 8 nucleotides agree with TRBD1. The germline gives CDR1 SGHRS, CDR2 YFSETQ. The CDR3 has 19 residues. CDR3 DNA: TGTGCCAGCAGCTTCGGGGGACAGGACTATTTCCGGCGCACCGGGGAGCTGTTTTTT. It translates to CASSFGGQDYFRRTGELFF.

This clone has a single count. The chain's CDR3 is CATSRATRGTGPNNEKLFF. In DNA form, the CDR3 reads TGTGCCACCAGCAGAGCGACGAGGGGGACCGGCCCCAATAATGAAAAACTGTTTTTT. The genes are TRBV15 and TRBJ1-4; a weak D match, TRBD1 (6 bases). Germline CDR1 is LNHNV and CDR2 is YYDKDF (reference sequence). Trimming removed 1 base from V and 4 bases from J, with 22 bases in between. The CDR3 totals 19 residues.

V usage is TRBV5-1 and J usage is TRBJ1-4; 8 nucleotides line up with TRBD1. CDR3 length: 14 amino acids. V lost 4 bases, J lost 6 bases, and 5 bases stayed unmatched. Germline V gives CDR1 SGHRS, CDR2 YFSETQ. This CDR3 reads CASSIGQGDEKLFF. The CDR3 nucleotides are TGCGCCAGCAGCATTGGACAGGGTGATGAAAAACTGTTTTTT.